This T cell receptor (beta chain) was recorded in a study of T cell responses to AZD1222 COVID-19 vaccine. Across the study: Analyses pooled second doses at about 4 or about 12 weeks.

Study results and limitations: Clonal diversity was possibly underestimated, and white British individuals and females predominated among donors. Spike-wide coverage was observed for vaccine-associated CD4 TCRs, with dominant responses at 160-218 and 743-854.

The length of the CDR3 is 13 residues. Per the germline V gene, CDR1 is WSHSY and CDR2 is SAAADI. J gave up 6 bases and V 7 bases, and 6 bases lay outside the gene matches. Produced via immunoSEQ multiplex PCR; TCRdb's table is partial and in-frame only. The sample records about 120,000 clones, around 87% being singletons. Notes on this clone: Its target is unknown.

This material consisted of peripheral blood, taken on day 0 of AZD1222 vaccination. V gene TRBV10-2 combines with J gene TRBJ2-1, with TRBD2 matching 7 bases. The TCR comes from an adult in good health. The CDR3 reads CASTGGYSNEQFF. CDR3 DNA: TGCGCCAGCACCGGGGGGTATAGCAATGAGCAGTTCTTC.